One and the same sample provided the 8 T cell receptor beta chains below, sequenced in a study of T-cell reconstitution after alpha-beta-depleted transplantation in children. Unique molecular identifiers were incorporated when the TCRbeta library was constructed. MiXCR, applied by TCRdb to the PCR reads, yields one record per CDR3 protein. The data contain some 590,000 distinct CDR3 sequences, roughly a tenth of them seen just once; the ten biggest clones take up approximately 4.1%. The material was PBMCs from the stem cell graft donor, obtained from the stem cell graft. These TCRs come from a human donor who donated a stem cell graft to a child with acute myeloid leukemia.

This clonotype was counted a few times. The V gene is TRBV24-1, the J gene TRBJ2-1, with TRBD1 matching over 9 bases. V trimming: 4 bases; J trimming: 4 bases; junction bases outside the gene matches: 7. CDR3 length: 16 amino acids. Germline CDR1 KGHDR, CDR2 SFDVKD. In DNA, the CDR3 is TGTGCCACCAGTGACAGGAGACAGGGGGTATACAATGAGCAGTTCTTC. This gives the protein CATSDRRQGVYNEQFF.

By share of the sample, this clonotype is medium-sized. This chain joins TRBV7-8 and TRBJ2-1, with 8 bases identical to TRBD2. Losses at the gene ends were 1 base for V and 0 bases for J; bases not matched to a gene: 8. The CDR3 totals 18 residues. Germline V gives CDR1 SGHVS, CDR2 FQNEAQ. The CDR3 DNA sequence: TGTGCCAGCAGCTTAGGACTAGCGCCCAAGAGCTCCTACAATGAGCAGTTCTTC. Amino acid sequence: CASSLGLAPKSSYNEQFF.

J is TRBJ1-3 and V is TRBV6-2 or TRBV6-3; D uncertain. This CDR3 is 12 amino acids long. Trimming removed 8 bases at V and 2 bases at J, with 7 bases between. CDR1 is MNHEY, CDR2 SVGEGT, per germline. CDR3 protein: CASGNPGNTIYF. CDR3 DNA: TGTGCCAGCGGCAATCCTGGAAACACCATATATTTT.

A few counts support this clonotype. The chain has TRBV15 and TRBJ2-3; 9 bases align to TRBD2. CDR1 LNHNV and CDR2 YYDKDF come from the germline V gene (reference sequence). Trimming took 8 bases from V and 3 from J; bases not matched to a gene: 9. The CDR3 is 15 amino acids. This CDR3 reads CATWTPGLATDTQYF. As DNA, the CDR3 is TGTGCCACCTGGACCCCAGGACTAGCGACAGATACGCAGTATTTT.

This clonotype was counted many times. This sequence joins TRBV10-3 and TRBJ1-6, with D possibly matching TRBD1 (5 bases). Germline V lookup: CDR1 ENHRY, CDR2 SYGVKD. The CDR3 has 15 amino acids. V was pared by 2 bases and J by 7 bases, with 12 bases between. The CDR3 spells CAISEERDGNSPLHF. CDR3 sequence (DNA): TGTGCCATCAGTGAGGAAAGGGACGGGAATTCACCCCTCCACTTT.

The rearrangement uses TRBV5-5 and TRBJ1-6; a weak D match, TRBD1 (5 bases). Trimming took 1 base from V and 8 from J, leaving 16 bases between them. Per germline, CDR1 SGHKS and CDR2 YYEKEE (reference sequence). The CDR3 extends over 16 amino acids. This CDR3 reads CASSLRGPGGDSPLHF. The CDR3 DNA reads TGTGCCAGCAGCTTGAGGGGCCCGGGGGGGGATTCACCCCTCCACTTT.

This clonotype was found a few times. The CDR3: CASKGSANTGELFF. The CDR3 coding sequence is TGTGCCAGTAAGGGATCCGCGAACACCGGGGAGCTGTTTTTT. The rearrangement joins TRBV19 to TRBJ2-2; D is unclear. Germline CDR1 and CDR2: LNHDA and SQIVND (reference sequence). The CDR3 totals 14 residues. Trimming removed 7 bases from V and 0 bases from J, with 9 bases in between. The whole variable domain, remainder taken from reference TRBV19 and TRBJ2-2, is DGGITQSPKYLFRKEGQNVTLSCEQNLNHDAMYWYRQDPGQGLRLIYYSQIVNDFQKGDIAEGYSVSREKKESFPLTVTSAQKNPTAFYLCASKGSANTGELFFGEGSRLTVL.

With respect to this clonotype: A read error may produce the germline difference seen at one junction end. The chain employs TRBV7-7 and TRBJ2-5; 8 bases agree with TRBD1. From germline, CDR1 is SSHAT and CDR2 FNYEAQ (reference sequence). This CDR3 is 15 amino acids long. The CDR3 nucleotides are TGTGCTAGCAGCTGGGAGTCAGGGGGCGCGGAGACCCAGTACTTC. Protein: CASSWESGGAETQYF.